These 11 T cell receptor beta chains originate from one sample sequenced in a study of T cells in Graves' hyperthyroidism and ophthalmopathy. RNA transcripts yielded amplified TCR beta CDR3 regions. Using the HTBI primer set, a first-round RT-PCR was run on the TCR CDR3. TCRdb re-called the multiplex PCR reads through MiXCR, storing one row per CDR3 protein. The sample records 300,000 to 400,000 distinct CDR3 sequences, about 21% being singletons. Source material: blood. All receptors come from a woman between 50 and 59 years old with Graves' hyperthyroidism.

This clonotype was counted at least ten times. The gene calls are TRBV18 and TRBJ1-2, with D hard to call. CDR3 length equals 10 residues. Germline CDR1 is KGHSH and CDR2 is LQKENI. V was pared by 3 bases and J by 4 bases, with 0 bases between. The CDR3 region is CASSPYGYTF. For the CDR3, the DNA is TGTGCCAGCTCACCCTATGGCTACACCTTC.

This clonotype turned up a few times. The rearrangement uses TRBV10-3 and TRBJ2-3; TRBD1 matches 7 bases. V lost 10 bases, J lost 2 bases, and 9 bases stayed unmatched. Germline CDR1 ENHRY, CDR2 SYGVKD. This CDR3 contains 14 residues. As DNA, the CDR3 is TGTGCCACCGGACAGGTCAGGACCACAGATACGCAGTATTTT. Protein product: CATGQVRTTDTQYF.

In its sample, this clonotype was seen a few times. With a much larger clone just one base away, this may be a read error. This chain joins TRBV6-2 or TRBV6-3 and TRBJ2-6; 7 bases fit TRBD1. The CDR3 is 18 amino acids. Per germline, CDR1 MNHEY and CDR2 SVGEGT. The CDR3 DNA reads as TGTGCCAGCAGTAGGGTGAGGGGGCGCTTCTCTGGGGCCAGCGTCCTGACTTTC. Translated, it gives CASSRVRGRFSGASVLTF.

This clonotype was counted ten times or more. The chain is built from TRBV6-1 and TRBJ2-3; a weak D match, TRBD2 (5 bases). The V gene lost 7 bases and the J gene lost 2 bases, with 16 bases spanning the gap. The CDR3 runs to 15 residues. CDR1 and CDR2 (germline): MNHNS, SASEGT. The CDR3 region has the DNA TGTGCCAGCAACCCAAACGGGATTTTCACAGATACGCAGTATTTT. Residues: CASNPNGIFTDTQYF.

This clonotype was picked up a small number of times. The genes are TRBV12-3 or TRBV12-4 and TRBJ1-1, with a weak D call TRBD1 (5 bases). This CDR3 comprises 14 residues. V lost 7 bases and J 1 base, leaving 13 bases between the germline ends. The CDR3: CASISRGTNTEAFF. In DNA form, the CDR3 reads TGTGCCAGCATCTCCCGGGGGACGAACACTGAAGCTTTCTTT.

This clonotype was seen at least ten times. This sequence joins TRBV29-1 and TRBJ2-3; TRBD2 matches at 10 bases. CDR3 size: 17 residues. After removal of 8 bases from V and 1 base from J, the junction contained 15 bases not matched to a gene. CDR1 and CDR2 (germline): SQVTM, ANQGSEA. The CDR3 DNA sequence: TGCAGCACGCGCCTGAGTAGCGGGAGGTTCGGCACAGATACGCAGTATTTT. Translation: CSTRLSSGRFGTDTQYF.

This clonotype was observed a few times. The chain recombines TRBV6-1 with TRBJ2-1; D ambiguous. The CDR3 is made up of 12 amino acids. Trimming cost V 5 bases and J 7 bases, with 9 bases left between them. The V gene's germline CDR1 is MNHNS and CDR2 SASEGT. The CDR3 DNA sequence: TGTGCCAGCAGTCCCGCCTCGAATGAGCAGTTCTTC. It translates to CASSPASNEQFF.

This clonotype was seen at least ten times. The rearrangement links TRBV5-1 to TRBJ2-3, with D hard to call. The germline V gene encodes CDR1 SGHRS and CDR2 YFSETQ. The CDR3 extends over 14 amino acids. Trimming cost V 0 bases and J 6 bases, with 11 bases left between them. The CDR3 sequence is CASSLGQQKDTQYF. CDR3 bases: TGCGCCAGCAGCTTGGGCCAGCAGAAGGATACGCAGTATTTT.

V usage is TRBV2 and J usage is TRBJ1-1, with D perhaps TRBD1 (5 bases). The CDR3 contains 14 residues. Between the trimmed V and J ends, which lost 7 bases and 1 base, there was a span of 13 bases. Looked up from germline, CDR1 is SNHLY and CDR2 is FYNNEI. CDR3 in DNA: TGTGCCAGCAATCGGCTTCAGGGGAACACTGAAGCTTTCTTT. Its protein product is CASNRLQGNTEAFF.

The genes are TRBV25-1 and TRBJ1-2; D is ambiguous. This CDR3 is built from 15 residues. Trimming removed 5 bases at V and 3 bases at J, with 16 bases between. CDR1 is MGHDK and CDR2 is SYGVNS in the germline V gene. The CDR3 nucleotides read TGTGCCAGCAGTCTCCCTTTGGCGGATTACTATGGCTACACCTTC. The encoded protein is CASSLPLADYYGYTF.

At least ten counts were recorded for this clonotype. The chain recombines TRBV28 with TRBJ1-2; D is perhaps TRBD1 (5 bases). Trimming took off 5 bases at V and 3 bases at J, with 13 bases between the two ends. This CDR3 comprises 14 residues. Germline V gives CDR1 MDHEN, CDR2 SYDVKM. The CDR3 loop reads CASSGTGGYYGYTF. The CDR3 DNA reads TGTGCCAGCAGTGGCACCGGGGGGTACTATGGCTACACCTTC.